This note documents a single TCR beta chain sequence. Its antigen is still unknown. The sample comes from a study of cytomegalovirus exposure and HLA in healthy donors. Study-level information: Out of roughly 170 million T cells, an earlier analysis found fewer than 140 million unique TCR beta sequences in total.

General study findings and limits: The authors listed 164 TCR beta chains as cytomegalovirus-associated.

The PCR ran on 60 Vbeta and 13 Jbeta primers. The repertoire was sequenced with immunoSEQ multiplex PCR; TCRdb's copy has only in-frame clones and lacks some. The table lists approximately 240,000 clones, about 89% of them singletons. The sequenced sample consisted of PBMCs. This TCR came from a woman between 18 and 29 years old in good health and CMV-seronegative.

The CDR3 nucleotides are TGCAGCGTTGGGACAGCCGGTAGTAATGAGCAGTTCTTC. Translated, it gives CSVGTAGSNEQFF. The chain links TRBV29-1 to TRBJ2-1; possibly TRBD1 for D (6 bases). The CDR3 consists of 13 residues. Germline V gives CDR1 SQVTM, CDR2 ANQGSEA. Trimming removed 4 bases at V and 7 bases at J, with 14 bases between.